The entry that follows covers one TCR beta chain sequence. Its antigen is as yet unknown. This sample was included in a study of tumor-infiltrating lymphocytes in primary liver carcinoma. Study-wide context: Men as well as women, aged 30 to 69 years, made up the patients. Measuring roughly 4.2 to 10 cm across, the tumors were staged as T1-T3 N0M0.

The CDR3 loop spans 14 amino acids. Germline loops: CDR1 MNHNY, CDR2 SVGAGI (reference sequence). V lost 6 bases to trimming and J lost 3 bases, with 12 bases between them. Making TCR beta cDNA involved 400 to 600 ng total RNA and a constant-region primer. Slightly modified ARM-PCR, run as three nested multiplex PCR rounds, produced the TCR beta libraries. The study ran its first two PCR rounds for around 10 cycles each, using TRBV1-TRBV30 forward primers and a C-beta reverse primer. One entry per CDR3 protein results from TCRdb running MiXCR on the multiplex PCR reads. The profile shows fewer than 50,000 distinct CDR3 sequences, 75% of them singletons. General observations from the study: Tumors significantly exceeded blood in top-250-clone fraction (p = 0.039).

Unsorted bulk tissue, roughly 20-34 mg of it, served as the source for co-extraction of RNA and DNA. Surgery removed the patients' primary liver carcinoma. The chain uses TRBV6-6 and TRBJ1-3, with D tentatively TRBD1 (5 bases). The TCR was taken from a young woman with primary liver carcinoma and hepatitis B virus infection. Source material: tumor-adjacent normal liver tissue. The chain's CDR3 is CASRGRVSGNTIYF. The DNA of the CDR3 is TGTGCCAGCAGAGGCAGGGTAAGTGGAAACACCATATATTTT.